A selection of T cell receptor beta chains follows, all from one sample in a study of early T cells in non-severe SARS-CoV-2 infection. Each CDR3 protein is one row after TCRdb ran MiXCR on the 5' RACE reads. This sample yields some 45,000 distinct CDR3 sequences, of which roughly 7.3% are seen a single time; approximately 8% belongs to the top ten. Sequenced material: whole blood. The receptors were sampled from an adult who was a healthcare worker with PCR-confirmed SARS-CoV-2 infection or an uninfected control (not recorded which). Both conserved end residues are part of each CDR3. A D gene is named only where the DNA matches it firmly. Not all rows give a size; the values are once, few, many and, for expanded clones, a class.

V	J	size	D	CDR3	DNA
TRBV5-1	TRBJ1-1	many	TRBD1	CASSPDRVTEAFF	TGCGCCAGCAGCCCGGACAGGGTCACTGAAGCTTTCTTT
TRBV7-3	TRBJ1-1	few	.	CASSGDAGYTEAFF	TGTGCCAGCAGTGGGGACGCAGGCTACACTGAAGCTTTCTTT
TRBV20-1	TRBJ2-5	many	.	CSASVLAIVQETQYF	TGCAGTGCTAGTGTCCTGGCCATCGTCCAAGAGACCCAGTACTTC
TRBV28	TRBJ2-3	.	.	CASSITDTQYF	TGTGCCAGCAGTATCACAGATACGCAGTATTTT
TRBV12-3/TRBV12-4	TRBJ2-1	.	.	CASRKRTDPSYNEQFF	TGTGCCAGCAGAAAGAGGACAGACCCATCCTACAATGAGCAGTTCTTC
TRBV6-5	TRBJ1-1	many	TRBD1	CASSRRTGAMNTEAFF	TGTGCCAGCAGCCGCCGGACAGGGGCCATGAACACTGAAGCTTTCTTT
TRBV11-2	TRBJ1-6	few	.	CASSLGGYNSPLHF	TGTGCCAGCAGCTTAGGGGGCTATAATTCACCCCTCCACTTT
TRBV27	TRBJ2-1	few	.	CASSSARGNFYNEQFF	TGTGCCAGCAGTTCAGCCAGGGGAAATTTCTACAATGAGCAGTTCTTC
TRBV28	TRBJ1-5	many	TRBD1	CARGTGNQPQHF	TGTGCCAGGGGGACAGGAAATCAGCCCCAGCATTTT
TRBV6-6	TRBJ1-4	few	TRBD1	CASSYSARQGSTNEKLFF	TGTGCCAGCAGTTATAGCGCCCGACAGGGATCAACTAATGAAAAACTGTTTTTT
TRBV5-5	TRBJ1-4	many	.	CASSLNYATNEKLFF	TGTGCCAGCAGCTTGAACTATGCAACTAATGAAAAACTGTTTTTT
TRBV29-1	TRBJ1-1	many	.	CSVDEGGRVEAFF	TGCAGCGTTGACGAGGGAGGGCGAGTTGAAGCTTTCTTT
TRBV9	TRBJ2-7	many	.	CASSVGGDSYEQYF	TGTGCCAGCAGCGTAGGAGGGGACTCCTACGAGCAGTACTTC
TRBV20-1	TRBJ2-3	.	.	CSARRDHWGTDTQYF	TGCAGTGCTAGAAGGGACCATTGGGGCACAGATACGCAGTATTTT
TRBV7-9	TRBJ1-1	many	.	CASSLALAGNTEAFF	TGTGCCAGCAGCTTAGCGCTGGCAGGGAACACTGAAGCTTTCTTT
TRBV7-6	TRBJ1-1	.	.	CASSFMRGTEAFF	TGTGCCAGCAGCTTTATGAGAGGCACTGAAGCTTTCTTT
TRBV7-2	TRBJ1-2	many	.	CASSLYPYGYTF	TGTGCCAGCAGCTTGTATCCTTATGGCTACACCTTC
TRBV10-3	TRBJ2-7	.	.	CAISAVGSYEQYF	TGTGCCATCAGTGCGGTCGGCTCCTACGAGCAGTACTTC
TRBV11-3	TRBJ2-3	few	TRBD2	CASSLDSSGGASSTDTQYF	TGTGCCAGCAGCTTAGATTCTAGCGGGGGCGCTTCCAGCACAGATACGCAGTATTTT
TRBV20-1	TRBJ2-2	many	.	CSASLPGFVSTGELFF	TGCAGTGCTAGCCTCCCGGGGTTCGTTAGCACCGGGGAGCTGTTTTTT
TRBV19	TRBJ2-7	.	.	CASSTNLGRPPYEQYF	TGTGCCAGTAGTACGAACCTGGGACGGCCACCCTACGAGCAGTACTTC
TRBV27	TRBJ2-1	.	.	CASSPFRGSRGNEQFF	TGTGCCAGCAGTCCATTCAGGGGCTCACGGGGCAATGAGCAGTTCTTC
TRBV4-2	TRBJ2-7	.	TRBD2	CDSSQDVAGYYEQYF	TGTGACAGCAGCCAAGATGTAGCGGGGTACTACGAGCAGTACTTC